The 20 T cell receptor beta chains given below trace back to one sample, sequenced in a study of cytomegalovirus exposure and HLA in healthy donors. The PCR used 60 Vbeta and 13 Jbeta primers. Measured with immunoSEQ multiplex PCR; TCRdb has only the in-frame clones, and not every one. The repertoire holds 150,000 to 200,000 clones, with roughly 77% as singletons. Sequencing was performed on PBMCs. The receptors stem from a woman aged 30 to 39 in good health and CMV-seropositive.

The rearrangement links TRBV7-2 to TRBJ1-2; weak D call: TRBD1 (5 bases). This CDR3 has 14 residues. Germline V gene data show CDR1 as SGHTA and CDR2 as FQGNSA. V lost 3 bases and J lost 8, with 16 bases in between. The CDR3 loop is CASSLVQGGGGYTF. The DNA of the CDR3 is TGTGCCAGCAGCTTGGTTCAGGGAGGCGGCGGCTACACCTTC.

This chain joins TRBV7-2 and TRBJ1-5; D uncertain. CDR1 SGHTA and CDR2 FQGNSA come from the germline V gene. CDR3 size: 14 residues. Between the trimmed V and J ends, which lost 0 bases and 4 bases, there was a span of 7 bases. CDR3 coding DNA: TGTGCCAGCAGCTTAGCACAGAGAAATCAGCCCCAGCATTTT. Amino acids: CASSLAQRNQPQHF.

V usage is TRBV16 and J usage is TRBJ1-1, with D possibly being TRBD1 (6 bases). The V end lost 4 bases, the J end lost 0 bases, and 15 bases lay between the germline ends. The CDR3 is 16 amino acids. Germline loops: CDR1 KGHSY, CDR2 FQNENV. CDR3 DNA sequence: TGTGCCAGCAGCCTTCCACAGGGCCCCATGAACACTGAAGCTTTCTTT. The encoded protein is CASSLPQGPMNTEAFF.

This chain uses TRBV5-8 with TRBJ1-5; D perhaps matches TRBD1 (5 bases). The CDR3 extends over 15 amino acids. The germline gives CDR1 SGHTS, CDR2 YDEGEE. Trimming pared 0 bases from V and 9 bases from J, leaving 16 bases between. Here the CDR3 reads CASSLEGALGSPQHF. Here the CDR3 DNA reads TGTGCCAGCAGCTTGGAAGGGGCCCTAGGTTCGCCCCAGCATTTT. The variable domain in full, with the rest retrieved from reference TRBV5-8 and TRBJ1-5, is EAGVTQSPTHLIKTRGQQATLRCSPISGHTSVYWYQQALGLGLQFLLWYDEGEERNRGNFPPRFSGRQFPNYSSELNVNALELEDSALYLCASSLEGALGSPQHFGDGTRLSIL.

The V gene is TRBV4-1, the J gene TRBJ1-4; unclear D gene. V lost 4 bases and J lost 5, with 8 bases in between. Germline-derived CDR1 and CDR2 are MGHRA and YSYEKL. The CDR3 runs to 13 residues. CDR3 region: CASSPSSNEKLFF. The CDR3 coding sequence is TGCGCCAGCAGCCCCAGTTCGAATGAAAAACTGTTTTTT.

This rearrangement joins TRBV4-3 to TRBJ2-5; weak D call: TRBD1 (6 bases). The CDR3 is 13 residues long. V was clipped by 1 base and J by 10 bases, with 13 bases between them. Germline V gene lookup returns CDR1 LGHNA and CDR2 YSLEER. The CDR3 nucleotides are TGCGCCAGCAGCCAAGGTCACGGGACAATCCAGTACTTC. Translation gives CASSQGHGTIQYF.

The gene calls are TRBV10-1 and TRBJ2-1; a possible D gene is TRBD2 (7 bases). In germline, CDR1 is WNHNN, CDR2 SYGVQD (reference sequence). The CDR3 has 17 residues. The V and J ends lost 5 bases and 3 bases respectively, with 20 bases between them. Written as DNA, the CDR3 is TGCGCCAGCAGTTCAGGGCGGGGGCCCCCTTACTACAATGAGCAGTTCTTC. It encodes CASSSGRGPPYYNEQFF.

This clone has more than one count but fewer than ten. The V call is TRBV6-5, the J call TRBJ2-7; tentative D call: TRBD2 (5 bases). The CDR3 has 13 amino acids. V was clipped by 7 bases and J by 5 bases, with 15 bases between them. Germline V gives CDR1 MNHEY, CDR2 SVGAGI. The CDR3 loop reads CASTTPAGDEQYF. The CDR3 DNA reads TGTGCCAGCACCACCCCGGCGGGCGACGAGCAGTACTTC.

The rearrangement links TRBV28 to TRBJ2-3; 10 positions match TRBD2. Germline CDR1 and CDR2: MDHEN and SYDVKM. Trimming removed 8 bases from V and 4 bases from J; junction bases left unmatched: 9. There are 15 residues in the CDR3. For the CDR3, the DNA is TGTGCCAGCTCCGGAGCGGGGGGGCCCCCAGATACGCAGTATTTT. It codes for CASSGAGGPPDTQYF. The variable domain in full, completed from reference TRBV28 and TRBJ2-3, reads DVKVTQSSRYLVKRTGEKVFLECVQDMDHENMFWYRQDPGLGLRLIYFSYDVKMKEKGDIPEGYSVSREKKERFSLILESASTNQTSMYLCASSGAGGPPDTQYFGPGTRLTVL.

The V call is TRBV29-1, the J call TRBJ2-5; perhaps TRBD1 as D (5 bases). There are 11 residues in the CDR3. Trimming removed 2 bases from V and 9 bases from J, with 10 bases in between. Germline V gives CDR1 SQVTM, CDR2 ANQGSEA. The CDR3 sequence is CSVEFKGAQYF. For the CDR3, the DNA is TGCAGCGTTGAATTTAAAGGGGCCCAGTACTTC.

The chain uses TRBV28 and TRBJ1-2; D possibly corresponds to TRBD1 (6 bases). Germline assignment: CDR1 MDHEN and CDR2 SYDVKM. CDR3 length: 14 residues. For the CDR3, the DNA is TGTACCCGTTGGTGGATACAGGGCCATCTTGGCTACACCTTC. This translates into CTRWWIQGHLGYTF.

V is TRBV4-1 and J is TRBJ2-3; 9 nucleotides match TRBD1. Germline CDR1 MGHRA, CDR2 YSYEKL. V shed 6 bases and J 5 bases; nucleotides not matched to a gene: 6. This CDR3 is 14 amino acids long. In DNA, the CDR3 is TGCGCCAGCAGGCTACCGGGACAGGGAGATACGCAGTATTTT. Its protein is CASRLPGQGDTQYF.

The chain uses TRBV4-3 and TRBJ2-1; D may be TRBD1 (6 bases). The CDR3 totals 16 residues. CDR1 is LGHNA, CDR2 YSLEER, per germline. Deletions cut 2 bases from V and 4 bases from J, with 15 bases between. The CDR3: CASSQKGGDSYNEQFF. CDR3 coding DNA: TGCGCCAGCAGCCAAAAAGGGGGAGATAGTTACAATGAGCAGTTCTTC.

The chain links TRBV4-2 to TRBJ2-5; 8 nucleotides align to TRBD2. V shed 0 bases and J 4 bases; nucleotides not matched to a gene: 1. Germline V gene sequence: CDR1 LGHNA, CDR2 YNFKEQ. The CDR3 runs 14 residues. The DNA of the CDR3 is TGTGCCAGCAGCCAAGAGGGACTAGGAGAGACCCAGTACTTC. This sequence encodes CASSQEGLGETQYF.

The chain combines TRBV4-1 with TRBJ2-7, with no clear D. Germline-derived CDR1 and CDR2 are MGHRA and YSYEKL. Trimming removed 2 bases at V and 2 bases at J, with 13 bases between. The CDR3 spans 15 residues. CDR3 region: CASSQSSLTTYEQYF. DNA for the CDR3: TGCGCCAGCAGCCAAAGCTCGCTTACCACCTACGAGCAGTACTTC.

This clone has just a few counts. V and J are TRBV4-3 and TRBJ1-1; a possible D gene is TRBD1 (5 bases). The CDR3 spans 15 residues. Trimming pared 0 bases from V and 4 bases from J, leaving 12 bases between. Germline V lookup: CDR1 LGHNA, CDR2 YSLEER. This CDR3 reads CASSQDQGRSTEAFF. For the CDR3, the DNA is TGCGCCAGCAGCCAAGATCAGGGAAGGAGCACTGAAGCTTTCTTT.

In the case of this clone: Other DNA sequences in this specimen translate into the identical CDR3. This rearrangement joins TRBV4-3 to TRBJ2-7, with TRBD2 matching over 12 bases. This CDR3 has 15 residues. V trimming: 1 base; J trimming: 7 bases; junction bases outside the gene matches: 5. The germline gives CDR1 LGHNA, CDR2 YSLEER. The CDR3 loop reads CASSQASGGASEQYF. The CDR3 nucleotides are TGCGCCAGCAGCCAAGCTAGCGGGGGGGCTTCGGAGCAGTACTTC.

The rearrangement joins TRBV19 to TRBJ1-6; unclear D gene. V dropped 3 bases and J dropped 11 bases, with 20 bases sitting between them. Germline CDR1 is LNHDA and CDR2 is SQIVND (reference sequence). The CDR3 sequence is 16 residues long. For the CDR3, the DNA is TGTGCCAGTAGTATTGGGAGATCGGGAATACTAGCACCCCTCCACTTT. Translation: CASSIGRSGILAPLHF. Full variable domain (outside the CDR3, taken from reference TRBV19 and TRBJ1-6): DGGITQSPKYLFRKEGQNVTLSCEQNLNHDAMYWYRQDPGQGLRLIYYSQIVNDFQKGDIAEGYSVSREKKESFPLTVTSAQKNPTAFYLCASSIGRSGILAPLHFGNGTRLTVT.

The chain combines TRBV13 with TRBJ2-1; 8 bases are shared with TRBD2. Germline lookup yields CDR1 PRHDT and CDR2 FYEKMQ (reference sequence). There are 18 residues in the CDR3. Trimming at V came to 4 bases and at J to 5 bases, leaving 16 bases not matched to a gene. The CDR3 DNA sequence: TGTGCCAGCAGCTCCACCTTCAGGATCAGCGGGGGCAACAATGAGCAGTTCTTC. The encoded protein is CASSSTFRISGGNNEQFF.

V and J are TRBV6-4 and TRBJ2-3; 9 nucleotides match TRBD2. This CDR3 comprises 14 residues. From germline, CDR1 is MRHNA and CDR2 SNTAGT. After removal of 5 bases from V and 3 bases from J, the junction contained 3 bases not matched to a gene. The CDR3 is CASSHSGGTDTQYF. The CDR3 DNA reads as TGTGCCAGCAGTCACAGCGGGGGGACAGATACGCAGTATTTT.